What follows are 23 T cell receptor beta chains derived from one specimen sequenced in a study of T cell responses to AZD1222 COVID-19 vaccine. Produced via immunoSEQ multiplex PCR; TCRdb's table is partial and in-frame only. The data contain 25,000 to 35,000 clones, about 94% of them singletons. The starting material was peripheral blood, obtained on day 0 of AZD1222 vaccination. The receptor source for this set is an adult in good health.

The V gene is TRBV5-4, the J gene TRBJ1-1; D may be TRBD1 (5 bases). The CDR3 covers 14 residues. Trimming took off 1 base at V and 4 bases at J, with 11 bases between the two ends. From germline, CDR1 is SGHNT and CDR2 YYREEE (reference sequence). DNA for the CDR3: TGTGCCAGCAGCTTGAAACGGGGCGGCACTGAAGCTTTCTTT. As protein: CASSLKRGGTEAFF.

This rearrangement joins TRBV15 to TRBJ2-5; D may be TRBD2 (6 bases). V was clipped by 5 bases and J by 4 bases, with 17 bases between them. Germline CDR1 and CDR2: LNHNV and YYDKDF (reference sequence). This CDR3 comprises 15 residues. The CDR3 spells CATSARRGGRETQYF. The CDR3 DNA reads as TGTGCCACCAGCGCGCGGAGGGGAGGACGAGAGACCCAGTACTTC.

This chain connects TRBV12-5 to TRBJ2-4; D tentatively fits TRBD1 or TRBD2 (6 bases each). This CDR3 spans 15 amino acids. With 9 bases removed from V and 2 bases from J, the gap between germline ends came to 17 bases. Germline V lookup: CDR1 LGHNT, CDR2 FRNRAP. This CDR3 is CASRSGAEPKNIQYF. In DNA form, the CDR3 reads TGTGCTAGCAGATCGGGGGCAGAGCCCAAAAACATTCAGTACTTC.

The chain recombines TRBV5-5 with TRBJ2-7; D perhaps matches TRBD2 (6 bases). The V and J ends lost 4 bases and 0 bases respectively, with 17 bases between them. This CDR3 spans 16 amino acids. Germline CDR1 and CDR2: SGHKS and YYEKEE (reference sequence). The CDR3 DNA sequence: TGTGCCAGCAGCGTTGACGTGGGGGGAGGCTCCTACGAGCAGTACTTC. Protein product: CASSVDVGGGSYEQYF. Variable domain in full (rest from reference TRBV5-5 and TRBJ2-7): DAGVTQSPTHLIKTRGQQVTLRCSPISGHKSVSWYQQVLGQGPQFIFQYYEKEERGRGNFPDRFSARQFPNYSSELNVNALLLGDSALYLCASSVDVGGGSYEQYFGPGTRLTVT.

The chain combines TRBV7-9 with TRBJ1-2; unclear D gene. V lost 1 base, J lost 4 bases, and 16 bases lay in between. Germline V gene data show CDR1 as SEHNR and CDR2 as FQNEAQ (reference sequence). There are 16 residues in the CDR3. CDR3 sequence: CASSLERLSKSYGYTF. CDR3 in DNA: TGTGCCAGCAGCTTAGAAAGGCTCAGTAAGAGCTATGGCTACACCTTC.

V usage is TRBV4-3 and J usage is TRBJ2-7; 12 bases are shared with TRBD2. The junction had 7 bases not matched to a gene; V was cut back by 4 bases and J by 0 bases. This CDR3 is built from 17 residues. CDR1 is LGHNA and CDR2 is YSLEER in the germline V gene. The CDR3 DNA reads as TGCGCCAGCAGCCTAGGGACTAGCGGGTTGAGCTCCTACGAGCAGTACTTC. It codes for CASSLGTSGLSSYEQYF.

The chain recombines TRBV4-3 with TRBJ1-4, with 7 bases matching TRBD1. V was pared by 8 bases and J by 8 bases, with 8 bases of the junction left unmatched. The CDR3 is made up of 13 amino acids. Germline V lookup: CDR1 LGHNA, CDR2 YSLEER. The CDR3 reads CASSYRGDEKLFF. CDR3 DNA: TGCGCCAGCTCGTACAGGGGAGACGAAAAACTGTTTTTT.

CDR3 region: CASSERARDPGELFF. The CDR3 DNA reads TGTGCCAGCAGTGAAAGAGCCAGGGACCCCGGGGAGCTGTTTTTT. V is TRBV2 and J is TRBJ2-2, with D tentatively TRBD1 or TRBD2 (5 bases each). The V gene lost 2 bases and the J gene lost 6 bases, with 13 bases spanning the gap. The CDR3 is 15 amino acids. Per the germline V gene, CDR1 is SNHLY and CDR2 is FYNNEI.

The V and J genes are TRBV11-2 and TRBJ2-1; D gene uncertain. Trimming removed 0 bases at V and 6 bases at J, with 9 bases between. CDR3 length: 14 residues. Germline CDR1 and CDR2: SGHAT and FQNNGV. The DNA for the CDR3 is TGTGCCAGCAGCTTAGATTGGGCTAGCAATGAGCAGTTCTTC. Protein: CASSLDWASNEQFF.

The chain employs TRBV7-2 and TRBJ1-5, with a tentative D call TRBD1 (5 bases). The CDR3 has 15 amino acids. Germline values: CDR1 SGHTA, CDR2 FQGNSA. Trimming pared 3 bases from V and 2 bases from J, leaving 11 bases between. CDR3 protein: CASSLFRDGNQPQHF. CDR3 DNA sequence: TGTGCCAGCAGCTTGTTCAGGGATGGCAATCAGCCCCAGCATTTT.

This chain uses TRBV7-9 with TRBJ1-2; the D gene is possibly TRBD1 (6 bases). The V gene lost 3 bases and the J gene lost 8 bases, with 13 bases spanning the gap. Per the germline V gene, CDR1 is SEHNR and CDR2 is FQNEAQ (reference sequence). This CDR3 has 13 residues. The CDR3: CASSFDTGRGYTF. The DNA of the CDR3 is TGTGCCAGCAGCTTCGATACAGGGAGAGGCTACACCTTC.

The chain carries TRBV5-1 and TRBJ1-4, with 9 bases matching TRBD1. J was trimmed by 8 bases and V by 4 bases; bases with no gene match: 0. This CDR3 is 12 amino acids long. Germline V gene sequence: CDR1 SGHRS, CDR2 YFSETQ. Here the CDR3 reads CASSGTGEKLFF. CDR3 coding DNA: TGCGCCAGCAGCGGGACAGGGGAAAAACTGTTTTTT.

This chain joins TRBV15 and TRBJ1-4, with D maybe TRBD1 (6 bases). Germline V gene lookup returns CDR1 LNHNV and CDR2 YYDKDF (reference sequence). The CDR3 length is 14 residues. V was cut by 8 bases and J by 10 bases, with 20 bases left in between. CDR3 nucleotides: TGTGCCACCGCCCTGGTGGGGGGGCAAAGAAAACTGTTTTTT. It specifies CATALVGGQRKLFF.

A few counts support this clone. This chain joins TRBV13 and TRBJ1-1; D gene uncertain. This CDR3 has 14 amino acids. CDR1 and CDR2 (germline): PRHDT, FYEKMQ (reference sequence). V was trimmed by 4 bases and J by 0 bases, leaving 9 bases between them. The CDR3 DNA reads TGTGCCAGCAGCTCGGACCTTTTGAACACTGAAGCTTTCTTT. Amino acids: CASSSDLLNTEAFF.

The gene calls are TRBV10-2 and TRBJ1-5, with 11 bases aligning to TRBD1. After removal of 2 bases from V and 6 bases from J, the junction contained 9 bases not matched to a gene. The length of the CDR3 is 17 residues. The V gene's germline CDR1 is WSHSY and CDR2 SAAADI. CDR3 bases: TGCGCCAGCAGTGAGCCATTTCTGGGACAGGGGGGTCAGCCCCAGCATTTT. Its protein is CASSEPFLGQGGQPQHF.

This sequence joins TRBV27 and TRBJ2-2, with D unclear. This CDR3 region has 14 residues. Germline CDR1 is MNHEY and CDR2 is SMNVEV (reference sequence). V lost 0 bases and J lost 1, with 3 bases in between. CDR3 in DNA: TGTGCCAGCAGTTTATCCAGGAACACCGGGGAGCTGTTTTTT. Protein: CASSLSRNTGELFF.

This clone was counted once. The chain couples TRBV7-2 to TRBJ1-1; D possibly corresponds to TRBD1 (6 bases). CDR1 and CDR2 (germline): SGHTA, FQGNSA. Trimming left V 2 bases short and J 3 bases short, with 10 bases between. The CDR3 totals 14 residues. In nucleotides, the CDR3 is TGTGCCAGCAGCTTAAAAGGGGGATACACTGAAGCTTTCTTT. It yields the protein CASSLKGGYTEAFF.

The chain employs TRBV9 and TRBJ2-7; D possibly corresponds to TRBD2 (6 bases). The V gene lost 0 bases and the J gene lost 3 bases, with 13 bases spanning the gap. Germline V gene data show CDR1 as SGDLS and CDR2 as YYNGEE. This CDR3 region has 15 residues. The CDR3 loop is CASSVGVSGLYEQYF. CDR3 DNA: TGTGCCAGCAGCGTAGGGGTTAGCGGTCTCTACGAGCAGTACTTC.

The chain recombines TRBV7-2 with TRBJ2-1; D ambiguous. V gave up 4 bases and J gave up 11 bases, with 15 bases separating them. The CDR3 is 13 residues long. Looked up from germline, CDR1 is SGHTA and CDR2 is FQGNSA. This CDR3 reads CASSWGSSEQQFF. The CDR3 DNA follows: TGTGCCAGCAGCTGGGGTTCGAGCGAACAGCAGTTCTTC.

V gene TRBV19 combines with J gene TRBJ2-1; a weak D match, TRBD2 (5 bases). The V gene lost 5 bases and the J gene lost 0 bases, with 11 bases spanning the gap. The germline gives CDR1 LNHDA, CDR2 SQIVND (reference sequence). The CDR3 sequence is 15 residues long. This chain's CDR3 is CASSSTRNSYNEQFF. The CDR3 coding sequence is TGTGCCAGTAGTTCCACTAGGAACTCCTACAATGAGCAGTTCTTC.

The chain uses TRBV7-8 and TRBJ2-5; 12 nucleotides agree with TRBD2. Per germline, CDR1 SGHVS and CDR2 FQNEAQ. Trimming at V came to 1 base and at J to 1 base, leaving 7 bases not matched to a gene. The length of the CDR3 is 18 residues. DNA for the CDR3: TGTGCCAGCAGCTTAGTCCTAGCGGGAGGGCCTGGCCAAGAGACCCAGTACTTC. It yields the protein CASSLVLAGGPGQETQYF.

The genes are TRBV7-9 and TRBJ1-3, with D perhaps matching TRBD1 (5 bases). The germline V and J ends were trimmed by 5 bases and 4 bases, with 15 bases remaining between them. The CDR3 loop spans 15 amino acids. Germline CDR1 SEHNR, CDR2 FQNEAQ (reference sequence). In nucleotides, the CDR3 is TGTGCCAGCAGCCCCAGGGAGTTGGGGGGAAACACCATATATTTT. Protein product: CASSPRELGGNTIYF.

The chain recombines TRBV19 with TRBJ1-6; 7 bases match TRBD1. The junction had 16 bases not matched to a gene; V was cut back by 6 bases and J by 17 bases. Per the germline V gene, CDR1 is LNHDA and CDR2 is SQIVND (reference sequence). The CDR3 is made up of 14 amino acids. The CDR3 DNA sequence: TGTGCCAGTAGATCGCACTTCCGGGACAGAAGTTTCCACTTT. Protein: CASRSHFRDRSFHF. Filled out from reference TRBV19 and TRBJ1-6, the complete variable domain reads DGGITQSPKYLFRKEGQNVTLSCEQNLNHDAMYWYRQDPGQGLRLIYYSQIVNDFQKGDIAEGYSVSREKKESFPLTVTSAQKNPTAFYLCASRSHFRDRSFHFGNGTRLTVT.